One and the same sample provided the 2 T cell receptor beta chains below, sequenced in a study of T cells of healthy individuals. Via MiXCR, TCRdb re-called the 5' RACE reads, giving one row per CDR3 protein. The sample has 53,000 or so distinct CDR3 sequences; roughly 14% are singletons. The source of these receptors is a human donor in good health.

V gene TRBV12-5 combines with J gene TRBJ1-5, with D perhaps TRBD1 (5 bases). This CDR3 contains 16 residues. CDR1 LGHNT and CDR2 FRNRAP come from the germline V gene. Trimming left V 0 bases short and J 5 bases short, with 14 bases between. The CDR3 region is CASGLVGAGSDQPQHF. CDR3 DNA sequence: TGTGCTAGTGGTTTGGTAGGGGCAGGGAGTGATCAGCCCCAGCATTTT.

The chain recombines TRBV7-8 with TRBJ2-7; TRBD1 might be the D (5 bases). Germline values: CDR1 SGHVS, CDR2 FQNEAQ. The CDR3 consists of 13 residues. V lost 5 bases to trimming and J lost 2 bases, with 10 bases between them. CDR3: CASSPDTTYEQYF. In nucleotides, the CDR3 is TGTGCCAGCAGCCCGGACACCACCTACGAGCAGTACTTC.